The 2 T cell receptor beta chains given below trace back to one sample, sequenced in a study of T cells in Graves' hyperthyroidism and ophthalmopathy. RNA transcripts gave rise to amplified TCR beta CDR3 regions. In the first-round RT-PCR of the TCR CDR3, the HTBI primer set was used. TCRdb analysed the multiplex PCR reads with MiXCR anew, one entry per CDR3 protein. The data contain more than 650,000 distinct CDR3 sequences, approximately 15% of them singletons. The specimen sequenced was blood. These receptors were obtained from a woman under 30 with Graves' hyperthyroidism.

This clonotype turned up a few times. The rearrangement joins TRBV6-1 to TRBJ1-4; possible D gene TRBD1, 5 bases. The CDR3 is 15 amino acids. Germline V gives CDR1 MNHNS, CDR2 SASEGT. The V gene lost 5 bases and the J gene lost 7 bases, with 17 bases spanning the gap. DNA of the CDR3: TGTGCCAGCAGTCGACGGACACTAGGAGGTGAAAAACTGTTTTTT. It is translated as CASSRRTLGGEKLFF.

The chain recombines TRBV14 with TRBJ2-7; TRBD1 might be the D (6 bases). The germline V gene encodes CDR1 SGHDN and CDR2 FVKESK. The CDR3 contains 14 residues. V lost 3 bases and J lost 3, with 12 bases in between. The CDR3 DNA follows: TGTGCCAGCAGCCACGGGCCCAGGGGCTACGAGCAGTACTTC. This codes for CASSHGPRGYEQYF. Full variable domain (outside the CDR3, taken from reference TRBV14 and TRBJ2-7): EAGVTQFPSHSVIEKGQTVTLRCDPISGHDNLYWYRRVMGKEIKFLLHFVKESKQDESGMPNNRFLAERTGGTYSTLKVQPAELEDSGVYFCASSHGPRGYEQYFGPGTRLTVT.